This T cell receptor (beta chain) was found in a study of blood T cell repertoires in COVID-19. Method: immunoSEQ multiplex PCR; TCRdb's copy keeps in-frame clones and lacks some. Of 300,000 or so clones listed, roughly 87% were seen once; the top ten hold approximately 0.93%. On this clone itself: The sample has other DNA sequences that encode this CDR3 too.

Grouping used clinical history reported by participants in a survey and questionnaire. The sequencing input was PBMCs or T cells enriched from blood (not recorded which). This clonotype was obtained from a woman aged 25 to 45 who had recovered from COVID-19.

The CDR3 protein is CASSYSRGADYGYTF. CDR3 DNA: TGTGCCAGCAGTTACTCTCGGGGGGCGGACTATGGCTACACCTTC. This chain joins TRBV6-5 and TRBJ1-2, with D perhaps matching TRBD1 (6 bases). The CDR3 spans 15 residues. Per germline, CDR1 MNHEY and CDR2 SVGAGI. V gave up 0 bases and J gave up 3 bases, with 11 bases separating them.